This T cell receptor beta chain was obtained from a study of cytomegalovirus exposure and HLA in healthy donors. The ends lost 4 bases at V and 3 bases at J; junction bases unmatched: 8. The CDR3 runs to 15 residues. CDR1 and CDR2 (germline): SGDLS, YYNGEE. The PCR had 60 Vbeta and 13 Jbeta primers. Some clones are missing from TCRdb's copy, which holds only in-frame ones; the method was immunoSEQ multiplex PCR. This sample has 65,000 to 85,000 clones; over 9% occur once, and the top ten carry roughly 22%. This clone showed up just a few times. Antigen: not known. Overall study results and limits: It was confirmed in vitro that a few of the CMV-associated chains were specific for CMV antigens.

The chain couples TRBV9 to TRBJ2-3, with TRBD2 matching 7 bases. Sequencing was done on a sample of PBMCs. The sequence was obtained from a man aged 60 to 69 in good health and CMV-seropositive. CDR3 sequence: CASSPGGVLTDTQYF. CDR3 DNA sequence: TGTGCCAGCAGCCCGGGGGGAGTCCTTACAGATACGCAGTATTTT.